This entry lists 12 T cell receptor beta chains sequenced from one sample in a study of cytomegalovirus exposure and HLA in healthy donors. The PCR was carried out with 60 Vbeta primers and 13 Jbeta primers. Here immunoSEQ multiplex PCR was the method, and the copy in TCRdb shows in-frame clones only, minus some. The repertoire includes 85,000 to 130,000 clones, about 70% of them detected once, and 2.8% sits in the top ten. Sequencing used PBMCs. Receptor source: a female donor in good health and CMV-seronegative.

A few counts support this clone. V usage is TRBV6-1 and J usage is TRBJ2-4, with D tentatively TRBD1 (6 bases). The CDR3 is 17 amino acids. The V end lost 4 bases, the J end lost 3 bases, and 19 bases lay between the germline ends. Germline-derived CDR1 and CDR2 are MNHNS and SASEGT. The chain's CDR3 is CASSANPQGVSKNIQYF. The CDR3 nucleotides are TGTGCCAGCAGTGCGAACCCACAGGGTGTAAGCAAAAACATTCAGTACTTC.

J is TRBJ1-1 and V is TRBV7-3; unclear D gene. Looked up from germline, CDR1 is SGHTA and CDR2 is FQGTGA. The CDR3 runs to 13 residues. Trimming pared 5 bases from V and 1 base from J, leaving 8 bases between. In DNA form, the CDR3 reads TGTGCCAGCAGCATACAGAGGAACACTGAAGCTTTCTTT. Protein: CASSIQRNTEAFF.

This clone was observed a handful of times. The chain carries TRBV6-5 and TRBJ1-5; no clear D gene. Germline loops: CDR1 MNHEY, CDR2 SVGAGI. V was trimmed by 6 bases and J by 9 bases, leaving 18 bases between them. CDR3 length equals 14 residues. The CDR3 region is CASSRAERVGPQHF. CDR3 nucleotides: TGTGCCAGCAGCAGAGCGGAGAGGGTTGGGCCCCAGCATTTT.

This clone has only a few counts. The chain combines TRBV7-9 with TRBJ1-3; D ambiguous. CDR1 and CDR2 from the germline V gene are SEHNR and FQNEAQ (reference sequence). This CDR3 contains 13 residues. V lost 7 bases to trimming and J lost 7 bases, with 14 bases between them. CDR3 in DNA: TGTGCCAGCACCCCCGGTTCCATGAACACCATATATTTT. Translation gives CASTPGSMNTIYF.

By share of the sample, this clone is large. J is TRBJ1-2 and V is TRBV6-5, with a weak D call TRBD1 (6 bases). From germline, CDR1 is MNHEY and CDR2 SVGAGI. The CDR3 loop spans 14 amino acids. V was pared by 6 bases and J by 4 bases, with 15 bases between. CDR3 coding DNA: TGTGCCAGCAGCAACTCAGGGGTTGGCTATGGCTACACCTTC. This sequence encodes CASSNSGVGYGYTF.

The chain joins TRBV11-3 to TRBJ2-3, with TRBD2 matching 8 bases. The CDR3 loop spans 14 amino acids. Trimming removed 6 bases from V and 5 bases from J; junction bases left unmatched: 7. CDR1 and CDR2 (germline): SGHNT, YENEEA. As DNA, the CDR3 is TGTGCCAGCAGGAAGCGGGAGAGGAAAGATACGCAGTATTTT. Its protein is CASRKRERKDTQYF.

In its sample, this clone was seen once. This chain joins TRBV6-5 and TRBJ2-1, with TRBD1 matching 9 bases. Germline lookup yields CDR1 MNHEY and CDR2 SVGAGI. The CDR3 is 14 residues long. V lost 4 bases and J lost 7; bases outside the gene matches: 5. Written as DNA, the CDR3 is TGTGCCAGCAGTTCCGACAGGGGGTGGAATGAGCAGTTCTTC. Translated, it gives CASSSDRGWNEQFF.

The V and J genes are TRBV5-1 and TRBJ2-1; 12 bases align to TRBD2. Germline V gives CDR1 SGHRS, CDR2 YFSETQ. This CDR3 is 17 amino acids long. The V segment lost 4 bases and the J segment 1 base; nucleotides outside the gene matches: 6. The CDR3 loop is CASSLGLAGTSYNEQFF. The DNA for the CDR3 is TGCGCCAGCAGCCTCGGACTAGCGGGGACGTCCTACAATGAGCAGTTCTTC.

This chain's CDR3 is CASSFRLVAGFSEQFF. The CDR3 coding sequence is TGTGCCAGCAGCTTCCGGCTAGTAGCGGGATTCAGTGAGCAGTTCTTC. The chain carries TRBV7-6 and TRBJ2-1; 8 positions match TRBD2. CDR1 and CDR2 from the germline V gene are SGHVS and FNYEAQ. The J segment lost 9 bases and the V segment lost 3 bases, leaving 13 bases of the junction unmatched. The CDR3 runs to 16 residues. Combining the CDR3 with reference TRBV7-6 and TRBJ2-1 gives the whole variable domain GAGVSQSPRYKVTKRGQDVALRCDPISGHVSLYWYRQALGQGPEFLTYFNYEAQQDKSGLPNDRFSAERPEGSISTLTIQRTEQRDSAMYRCASSFRLVAGFSEQFFGPGTRLTVL.

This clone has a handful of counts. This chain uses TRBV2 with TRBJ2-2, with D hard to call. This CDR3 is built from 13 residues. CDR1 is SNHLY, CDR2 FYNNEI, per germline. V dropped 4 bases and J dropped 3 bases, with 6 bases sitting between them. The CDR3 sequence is CASSASHTGELFF. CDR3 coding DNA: TGTGCCAGCAGTGCCAGTCACACCGGGGAGCTGTTTTTT.

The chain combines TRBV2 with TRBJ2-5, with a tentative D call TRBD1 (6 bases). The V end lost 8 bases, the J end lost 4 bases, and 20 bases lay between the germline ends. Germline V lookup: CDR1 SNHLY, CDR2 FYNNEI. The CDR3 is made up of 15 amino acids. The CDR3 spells CASAKGTSEGETQYF. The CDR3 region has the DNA TGTGCCAGCGCTAAAGGGACATCAGAAGGAGAGACCCAGTACTTC.

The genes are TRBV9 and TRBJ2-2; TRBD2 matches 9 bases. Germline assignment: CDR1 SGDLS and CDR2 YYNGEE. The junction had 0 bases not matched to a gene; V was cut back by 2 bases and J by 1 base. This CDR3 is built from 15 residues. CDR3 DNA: TGTGCCAGCAGCGTTAGCGGGAGGAACACCGGGGAGCTGTTTTTT. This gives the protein CASSVSGRNTGELFF.